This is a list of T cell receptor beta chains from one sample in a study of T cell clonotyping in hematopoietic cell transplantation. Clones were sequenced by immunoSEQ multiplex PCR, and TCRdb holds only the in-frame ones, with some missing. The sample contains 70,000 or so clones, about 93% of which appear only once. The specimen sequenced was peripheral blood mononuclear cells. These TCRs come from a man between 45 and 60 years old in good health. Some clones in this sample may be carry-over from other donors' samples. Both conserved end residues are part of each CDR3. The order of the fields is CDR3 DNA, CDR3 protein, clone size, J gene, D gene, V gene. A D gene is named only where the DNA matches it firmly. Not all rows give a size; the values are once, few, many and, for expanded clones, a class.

DNA: TGCAGCGTTCGGAGCGGGGGGGCGGTTCGTACCGGGGAGCTGTTTTTT
CDR3: CSVRSGGAVRTGELFF
size: .
J: TRBJ2-2
D: TRBD2
V: TRBV29-1

DNA: TGTGCCAGCAGCTTAGCAAGTCAGGTATCATTGTCCTATAATTCACCCCTCCACTTT
CDR3: CASSLASQVSLSYNSPLHF
size: once
J: TRBJ1-6
D: .
V: TRBV7-3

DNA: TGTGCCAGCAGTTATGGAACTCCCTCCTACGAGCAGTACTTC
CDR3: CASSYGTPSYEQYF
size: .
J: TRBJ2-7
D: .
V: TRBV28

DNA: TGTGCCAGCAGTTACTCTCACGGCGTCTCCTACGAGCAGTACTTC
CDR3: CASSYSHGVSYEQYF
size: .
J: TRBJ2-7
D: .
V: TRBV6-5

DNA: TGTGCCAGCAGCTTTGGGCTAGCGGGAAACGAGCAGTACTTC
CDR3: CASSFGLAGNEQYF
size: once
J: TRBJ2-7
D: TRBD2
V: TRBV7-8

DNA: TGTGCCAGCACTCGGACTAGCGGGAAGTTAAAGGATACGCAGTATTTT
CDR3: CASTRTSGKLKDTQYF
size: few
J: TRBJ2-3
D: TRBD2
V: TRBV6-6

DNA: TGTGCCAGCAGTTTGTACGGCCCCTACGAGCAGTACTTC
CDR3: CASSLYGPYEQYF
size: .
J: TRBJ2-7
D: .
V: TRBV27

DNA: TGTGCCAGCAGTTACGGGAATTGGTTCTTC
CDR3: CASSYGNWFF
size: .
J: TRBJ2-1
D: .
V: TRBV28

DNA: TGTGCCAGCACCCGGTCAGGGAACGAAAAACTGTTTTTT
CDR3: CASTRSGNEKLFF
size: .
J: TRBJ1-4
D: .
V: TRBV25-1

DNA: TGTGCCAGCAGCCCTGATACTAGCTCCTACGAGCAGTACTTC
CDR3: CASSPDTSSYEQYF
size: .
J: TRBJ2-7
D: .
V: TRBV7-2

DNA: TGTGCTCATGCCAACGTAATCGGGGGCAATGAGCAGTTCTTC
CDR3: CAHANVIGGNEQFF
size: .
J: TRBJ2-1
D: .
V: TRBV10-3

DNA: TGTGCCAGCAGTCTCCAGGGGGGGAACACTGAAGCTTTCTTT
CDR3: CASSLQGGNTEAFF
size: .
J: TRBJ1-1
D: TRBD1
V: TRBV28

DNA: TGTGCCAGCAGTCTCCCGTTACTAGCGGGAGGGCTTGGGGAATCCTATGAGCAGTTCTTC
CDR3: CASSLPLLAGGLGESYEQFF
size: .
J: TRBJ2-1
D: TRBD2
V: TRBV28

DNA: TGTGCCAGCAGCCCTTCGGGACTAGCGGGAATCACAGATACGCAGTATTTT
CDR3: CASSPSGLAGITDTQYF
size: .
J: TRBJ2-3
D: TRBD2
V: TRBV9

DNA: TGCGCCAGCAGCTTGGTGGGGGGAGTGGAGTACGAGCAGTACTTC
CDR3: CASSLVGGVEYEQYF
size: .
J: TRBJ2-7
D: .
V: TRBV5-1

DNA: TGCGCCAGCTCAACTAGCGGGGCTCGTGAGCAGTACTTC
CDR3: CASSTSGAREQYF
size: .
J: TRBJ2-7
D: TRBD2
V: TRBV5-1

DNA: TGTGCCAGCAGCTTAGAAACAGGGGGGGTCCACGAGCAGTACTTC
CDR3: CASSLETGGVHEQYF
size: .
J: TRBJ2-7
D: .
V: TRBV11-2

DNA: TGTGCCAGCAGCGTAAGTTGGGGGGAGGTCTACGAGCAGTACTTC
CDR3: CASSVSWGEVYEQYF
size: .
J: TRBJ2-7
D: .
V: TRBV9

DNA: TGTGCCAGCAGCTTGACACCCTCCTACGAGCAGTACTTC
CDR3: CASSLTPSYEQYF
size: .
J: TRBJ2-7
D: .
V: TRBV13